This record concerns one T cell receptor (beta chain) sequence. The sample belongs to a study of T cell changes during pregnancy in multiple sclerosis. TCRdb's copy holds only in-frame clones and misses some; the assay was immunoSEQ multiplex PCR. The table includes tens of thousands of clones, 90% detected once. The germline V and J ends were trimmed by 6 bases and 4 bases, with 7 bases remaining between them. CDR1 and CDR2 (germline): MDHEN, SYDVKM. CDR3 length: 12 amino acids. The starting material was CD8+ T cells from peripheral blood mononuclear cells, obtained in the third trimester of pregnancy. This TCR came from a female donor with multiple sclerosis, enrolled in a pregnancy study. This chain links TRBV28 with TRBJ1-5; D is undetermined. The CDR3, as DNA: TGTGCCAGCAGGACTCCGAATCAGCCCCAGCATTTT. This gives the protein CASRTPNQPQHF.